The entry below describes one TCR beta chain. This record comes from a study of blood T cell repertoires in COVID-19. The CDR3 has 20 residues. V shed 5 bases and J shed 0 bases, with 28 bases lying between them. Germline CDR1 is LNHDA and CDR2 is SQIVND (reference sequence). Recruitment covered 20 to 25 US areas and drew participants whose ages spanned roughly 18 to 100 years. Participants reported their clinical history, and cohort assignment relied on those reports. Sequenced by immunoSEQ multiplex PCR; TCRdb stores in-frame clones only, minus some. The sample includes some 200,000 clones, about nine tenths of them seen just once.

This chain links TRBV19 with TRBJ1-2; D unclear. This clonotype originated in a woman between 25 and 40 years old who had recovered from COVID-19. Sequencing used PBMCs or T cells enriched from blood (not recorded which). This CDR3 is CASSRQANSQLPVANYGYTF. The CDR3 coding sequence is TGTGCCAGTAGTCGGCAGGCAAACTCGCAATTGCCCGTGGCTAACTATGGCTACACCTTC.